These 2 T cell receptor beta chains originate from one sample sequenced in a study of T cell responses to AZD1222 COVID-19 vaccine. TCRdb's table, derived via immunoSEQ multiplex PCR, lists solely in-frame clones and lacks some. Here the sample spans about 110,000 clones, over 75% being singletons. The material sequenced was peripheral blood, taken on day 0 of MenACWY control vaccination. Receptor source: an adult in good health.

The chain couples TRBV5-8 to TRBJ1-4, with D possibly being TRBD1 (5 bases). Between the trimmed V and J ends, which lost 3 bases and 0 bases, there was a span of 9 bases. CDR3 length: 15 residues. Germline CDR1 SGHTS, CDR2 YDEGEE. CDR3 DNA: TGTGCCAGCAGCTGGGGACGGTCAACTAATGAAAAACTGTTTTTT. This gives the protein CASSWGRSTNEKLFF.

The chain uses TRBV28 and TRBJ1-2, with TRBD1 identical over 7 bases. This CDR3 has 14 residues. Germline loops: CDR1 MDHEN, CDR2 SYDVKM. V was pared by 5 bases and J by 9 bases, with 12 bases of the junction left unmatched. CDR3 in DNA: TGTGCCAGCAGTACCCCCGCCTCAGGGGGGCGCTACACCTTC. This gives the protein CASSTPASGGRYTF.